These 5 T cell receptor beta chains originate from one sample sequenced in a study of T cells after yellow fever vaccination. TCRdb reanalysed the 5' RACE reads using MiXCR and keeps one entry per CDR3 protein. The table lists some 350,000 distinct CDR3 sequences, roughly 4.3% of them singletons. The material was PBMCs, obtained 5 days after the yellow fever booster vaccination. The receptor source for this set is a man younger than 30 who received the YFV17D yellow fever vaccine.

This clonotype occurred a few times. The genes are TRBV18 and TRBJ2-3, with TRBD2 matching over 9 bases. Germline assignment: CDR1 KGHSH and CDR2 LQKENI. This CDR3 has 15 amino acids. Trimming at V came to 3 bases and at J to 2 bases, leaving 3 bases not matched to a gene. As DNA, the CDR3 is TGTGCCAGCTCACCGAGCGGGGGGTTCACAGATACGCAGTATTTT. Its translation: CASSPSGGFTDTQYF.

This clonotype was found many times. The chain joins TRBV2 to TRBJ2-5; D remains unclear. The CDR3 is 11 amino acids. V dropped 3 bases and J dropped 5 bases, with 4 bases sitting between them. Germline V gene lookup returns CDR1 SNHLY and CDR2 FYNNEI. CDR3 loop: CASSETETQYF. In DNA, the CDR3 is TGTGCCAGCAGTGAGACGGAGACCCAGTACTTC.

The genes are TRBV10-2 and TRBJ2-7, with D possibly called TRBD1 or TRBD2 (6 bases each). The CDR3 is made up of 14 amino acids. CDR1 and CDR2 (germline): WSHSY, SAAADI. Trimming removed 5 bases from V and 0 bases from J, with 11 bases in between. The CDR3 DNA reads as TGCGCCAGCAGTAAAGGGGGGAGCTCCTACGAGCAGTACGTC. It specifies CASSKGGSSYEQYV.

The chain joins TRBV20-1 to TRBJ2-7; 8 bases are shared with TRBD1. Germline V lookup: CDR1 DFQATT, CDR2 SNEGSKA (reference sequence). V gave up 6 bases and J gave up 1 base; unmatched junction bases: 5. There are 13 residues in the CDR3. The CDR3 sequence is CSAWTGKSYEQYF. The CDR3 bases are TGCAGTGCCTGGACAGGGAAGTCCTACGAGCAGTACTTC.

There are many counts of this clonotype. The chain recombines TRBV7-2 with TRBJ2-7; D gene ambiguous. The germline V and J ends were trimmed by 5 bases and 4 bases, with 6 bases remaining between them. This CDR3 has 11 residues. Germline CDR1 reads SGHTA; CDR2 reads FQGNSA. The CDR3 protein is CASSPQYEQYF. The CDR3 DNA is TGTGCCAGCAGCCCACAGTACGAGCAGTACTTC.